This TCR beta chain was profiled in a study of shared clonotypes between healthy human individuals. Study background: Donor ages ranged 18 to 49 years: a couple of women, a few men.

V was clipped by 3 bases and J by 6 bases; unmatched bases: 5. CDR1 is SNHLY, CDR2 FYNNEI, per germline. This CDR3 is 14 amino acids long. About this clone itself: The antigen is not known.

General study results and limits: Naive subsets generally had larger estimated richness than memory subsets.

Generated by immunoSEQ multiplex PCR, the TCRdb table keeps only in-frame clones and is missing some. Altogether approximately 1,000,000 clones are present, around 78% being singletons, with the ten largest covering approximately 0.52%. This TCR was recovered from a young man in good health. Some clones in this sample may be carry-over from other donors' samples. The V and J genes are TRBV2 and TRBJ2-7, with TRBD2 matching over 10 bases. The sample was memory CD4+ T cells from PBMCs. Noted subset: CD45RA-negative fraction. CDR3 in amino acids: CASSELAGVLEQYF. The DNA for the CDR3 is TGTGCCAGCAGTGAGCTAGCGGGAGTCCTCGAGCAGTACTTC.